The 6 T cell receptor beta chains in this list originate from one sample, sequenced in a study of cytomegalovirus exposure and HLA in healthy donors. The PCR contained 60 Vbeta and 13 Jbeta primers. Clones were sequenced by immunoSEQ multiplex PCR, and TCRdb holds only the in-frame ones, with some missing. The table shows about 120,000 clones, with 65% to 90% occurring only once. Specimen: PBMCs. The receptors derive from a woman aged 40-49 years in good health and CMV-seronegative.

The genes are TRBV28 and TRBJ2-7; D is possibly TRBD2 (6 bases). V gave up 5 bases and J gave up 3 bases, with 23 bases separating them. This CDR3 is built from 17 residues. Per germline, CDR1 MDHEN and CDR2 SYDVKM. The CDR3 nucleotides are TGTGCCAGCAGTACTGGACCGGGAGTGGGGGTCCTCTACGAGCAGTACTTC. Translating it yields CASSTGPGVGVLYEQYF.

In this sample, this clone turned up once. V gene TRBV27 combines with J gene TRBJ2-7, with 7 bases lining up with TRBD1. V lost 6 bases and J lost 0; bases outside the gene matches: 5. CDR3 size: 14 residues. The V gene's germline CDR1 is MNHEY and CDR2 SMNVEV (reference sequence). The CDR3 sequence is CASRGQRSSYEQYF. Written as DNA, the CDR3 is TGTGCCAGCAGGGGACAGAGGAGCTCCTACGAGCAGTACTTC.

The chain has TRBV25-1 and TRBJ1-1; 11 nucleotides align to TRBD1. The CDR3 contains 17 residues. Germline assignment: CDR1 MGHDK and CDR2 SYGVNS. Unmatched junction bases numbered 5, after V lost 0 bases and J lost 2 bases. The CDR3 is CASSEYLDRGLNTEAFF. Written as DNA, the CDR3 is TGTGCCAGCAGTGAATATTTGGACAGGGGGCTTAACACTGAAGCTTTCTTT.

The chain links TRBV30 to TRBJ1-1; 8 bases match TRBD1. The CDR3 has 13 amino acids. Germline assignment: CDR1 GTSNPN and CDR2 SVGIG (reference sequence). The trim removed 3 bases at V and 4 bases at J, leaving 4 bases unmatched. The DNA of the CDR3 is TGTGCCTGGAGGACAGGGGTGGCCACTGAAGCTTTCTTT. Its translation: CAWRTGVATEAFF.

The gene calls are TRBV28 and TRBJ1-1; TRBD1 might be the D (5 bases). Germline V gene data show CDR1 as MDHEN and CDR2 as SYDVKM. This CDR3 is built from 14 residues. V gave up 5 bases and J gave up 2 bases, with 12 bases separating them. The CDR3 DNA is TGTGCCAGCAGTAGACAGAACCTAAACACTGAAGCTTTCTTT. Translation gives CASSRQNLNTEAFF.

This chain links TRBV7-3 with TRBJ2-5; D may be TRBD2 (5 bases). CDR3 length: 14 residues. CDR1 is SGHTA and CDR2 is FQGTGA in the germline V gene. Trimming took 5 bases from V and 0 from J, leaving 10 bases between them. CDR3 bases: TGTGCCAGCAGCCCGACCGGGGACCAAGAGACCCAGTACTTC. Translation: CASSPTGDQETQYF.